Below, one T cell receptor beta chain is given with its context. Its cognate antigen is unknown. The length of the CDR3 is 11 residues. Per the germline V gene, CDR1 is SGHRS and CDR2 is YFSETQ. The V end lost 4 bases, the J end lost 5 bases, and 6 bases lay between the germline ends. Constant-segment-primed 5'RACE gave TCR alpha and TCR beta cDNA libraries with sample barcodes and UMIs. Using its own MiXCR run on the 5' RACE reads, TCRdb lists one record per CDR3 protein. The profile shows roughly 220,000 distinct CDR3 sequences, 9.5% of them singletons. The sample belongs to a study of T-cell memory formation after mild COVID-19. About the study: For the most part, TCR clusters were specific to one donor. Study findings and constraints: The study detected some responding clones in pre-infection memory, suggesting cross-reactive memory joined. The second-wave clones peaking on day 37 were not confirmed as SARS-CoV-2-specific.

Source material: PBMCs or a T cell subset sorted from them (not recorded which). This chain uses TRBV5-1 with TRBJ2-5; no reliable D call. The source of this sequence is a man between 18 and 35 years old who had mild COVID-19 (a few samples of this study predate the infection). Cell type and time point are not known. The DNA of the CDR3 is TGCGCCAGCAGCCGTTCCGAGACCCAGTACTTC. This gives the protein CASSRSETQYF.